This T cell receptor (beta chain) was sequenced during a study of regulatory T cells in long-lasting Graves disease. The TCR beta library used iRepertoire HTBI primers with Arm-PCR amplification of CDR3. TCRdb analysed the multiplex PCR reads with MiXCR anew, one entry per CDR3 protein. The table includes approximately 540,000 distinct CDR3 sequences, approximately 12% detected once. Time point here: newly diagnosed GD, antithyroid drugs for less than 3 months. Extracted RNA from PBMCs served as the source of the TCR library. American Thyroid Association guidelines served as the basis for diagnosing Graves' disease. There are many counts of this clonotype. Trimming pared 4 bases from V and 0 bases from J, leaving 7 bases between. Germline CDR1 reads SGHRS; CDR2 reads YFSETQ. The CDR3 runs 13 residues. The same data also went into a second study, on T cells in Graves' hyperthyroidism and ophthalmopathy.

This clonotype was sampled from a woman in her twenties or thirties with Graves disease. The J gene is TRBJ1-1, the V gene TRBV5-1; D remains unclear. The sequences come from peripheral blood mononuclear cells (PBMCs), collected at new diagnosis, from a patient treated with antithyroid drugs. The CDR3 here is CASSVDMNTEAFF. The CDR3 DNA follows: TGCGCCAGCAGCGTAGATATGAACACTGAAGCTTTCTTT.